One T cell receptor (beta chain) is described in this entry. What it binds is unknown. This sample is drawn from a study of blood T cells in healthy people across ages. Study findings and constraints: The fall in TCR beta diversity per million T cells was roughly linear with age. Higher diversity and more naive CD4+ cells were features of long-lived donors, compared to aged donors.

It was with a sample-barcoded 5' primer and a J-beta primer mix that a second PCR of roughly 7 to 12 cycles was run. Each of the cDNA molecules was tagged by a template-switch adaptor with 12 random nucleotides. TCRdb re-derived calls from the 5' RACE reads in MiXCR, one entry per CDR3 protein. The repertoire holds over a million distinct CDR3 sequences, with around 43% as singletons. From germline, CDR1 is MNHEY and CDR2 SMNVEV (reference sequence). This CDR3 is built from 16 residues. Each donor's blood draw was around 9.1 milliliters of peripheral blood. The receptor comes from a woman in her sixties in good health. Source material: blood. The V and J genes are TRBV27 and TRBJ2-1; TRBD1 matches 10 bases. The better agreement between TRBJ2-7 and the DNA end casts doubt on the J call. CDR3 sequence reads: CASSRGTGVIYNEQYF. As DNA, the CDR3 is TGTGCCAGCAGTCGAGGGACAGGGGTAATATACAATGAGCAGTACTTC.